The present entry profiles one T cell receptor (beta chain) with its context. The target antigen is unknown. These data originate in a study of T cell responses to AZD1222 COVID-19 vaccine. Study-wide results and limits: Possibly, clonal diversity was underestimated; donors were largely white British and included more females. Just 5 to 7 people given AZD1222 tested seropositive at baseline.

Some clones are missing from TCRdb's copy, which holds only in-frame ones; the method was immunoSEQ multiplex PCR. The repertoire holds roughly 200,000 clones, with about 89% as singletons. Trimming cost V 6 bases and J 8 bases, with 14 bases left between them. The CDR3 totals 13 residues. Germline CDR1 is SGHTA and CDR2 is FQGNSA. This clonotype was obtained from an adult who received the AZD1222 COVID-19 vaccine. The chain carries TRBV7-2 and TRBJ2-1, with D tentatively TRBD2 (6 bases). The sample here was peripheral blood, taken 28 days after the second AZD1222 dose. CDR3 amino acids: CASRDSRGDEQFF. The CDR3 DNA reads TGTGCCAGCAGGGACTCTCGCGGGGATGAGCAGTTCTTC.